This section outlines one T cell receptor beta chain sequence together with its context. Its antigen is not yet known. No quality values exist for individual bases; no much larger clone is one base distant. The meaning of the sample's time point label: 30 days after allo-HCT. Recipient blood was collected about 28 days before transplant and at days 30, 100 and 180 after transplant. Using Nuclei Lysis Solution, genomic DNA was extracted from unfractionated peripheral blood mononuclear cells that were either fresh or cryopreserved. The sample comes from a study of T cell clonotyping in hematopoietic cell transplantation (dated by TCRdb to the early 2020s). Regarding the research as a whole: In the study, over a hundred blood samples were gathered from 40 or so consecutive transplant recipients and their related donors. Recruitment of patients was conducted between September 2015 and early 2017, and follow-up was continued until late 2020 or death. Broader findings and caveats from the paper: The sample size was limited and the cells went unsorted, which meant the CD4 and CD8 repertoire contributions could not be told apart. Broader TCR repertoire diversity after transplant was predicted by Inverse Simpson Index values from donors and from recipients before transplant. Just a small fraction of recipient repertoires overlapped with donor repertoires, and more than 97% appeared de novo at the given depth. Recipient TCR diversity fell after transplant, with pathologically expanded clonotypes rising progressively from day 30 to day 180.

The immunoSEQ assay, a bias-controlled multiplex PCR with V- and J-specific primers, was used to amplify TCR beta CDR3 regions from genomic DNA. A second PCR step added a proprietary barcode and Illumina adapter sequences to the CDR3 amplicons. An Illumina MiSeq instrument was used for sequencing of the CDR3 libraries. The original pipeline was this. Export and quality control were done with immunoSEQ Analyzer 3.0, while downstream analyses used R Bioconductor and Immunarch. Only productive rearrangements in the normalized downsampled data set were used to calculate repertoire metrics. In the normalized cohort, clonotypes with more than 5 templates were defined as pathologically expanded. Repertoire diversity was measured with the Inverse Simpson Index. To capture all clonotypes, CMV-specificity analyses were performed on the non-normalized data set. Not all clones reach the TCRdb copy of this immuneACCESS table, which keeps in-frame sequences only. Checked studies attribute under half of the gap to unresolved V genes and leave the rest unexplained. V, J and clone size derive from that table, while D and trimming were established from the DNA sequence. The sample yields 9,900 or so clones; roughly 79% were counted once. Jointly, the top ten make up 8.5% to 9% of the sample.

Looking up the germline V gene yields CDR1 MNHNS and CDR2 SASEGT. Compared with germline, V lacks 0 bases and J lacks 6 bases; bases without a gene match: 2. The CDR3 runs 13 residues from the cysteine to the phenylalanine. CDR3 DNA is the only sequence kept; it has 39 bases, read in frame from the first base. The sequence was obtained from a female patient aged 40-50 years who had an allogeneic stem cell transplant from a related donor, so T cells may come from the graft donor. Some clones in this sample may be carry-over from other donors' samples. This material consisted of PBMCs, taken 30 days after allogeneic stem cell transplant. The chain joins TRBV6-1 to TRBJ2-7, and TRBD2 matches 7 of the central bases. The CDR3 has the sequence CASSEAGGFEQYF. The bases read TGTGCCAGCAGTGAAGCGGGAGGGTTCGAGCAGTACTTC.